This is a list of T cell receptor beta chains from one sample in a study of blood T cell repertoires in COVID-19. Sequencing was performed with immunoSEQ multiplex PCR; in TCRdb, only in-frame clones are kept and a portion is missing. The sample records a few hundred thousand clones, 75% to 85% being singletons. Sequenced material: peripheral blood. Source of these receptors: a woman in her thirties or forties who had recovered from COVID-19. The CDR3 runs from the conserved cysteine through the conserved F or W. A D gene is named only where the DNA matches it firmly. Only part of the rows carry a size: once, few, many, or a class if the clone is expanded.

V: TRBV13; J: TRBJ2-3; D: TRBD2; size: .; length: 15; DNA: TGTGCCAGCAGCTTGGGGCGGGGGGAGGCAGATACGCAGTATTTT; CDR3: CASSLGRGEADTQYF
V: TRBV7-9; J: TRBJ1-6; D: TRBD1; size: .; length: 17; DNA: TGTGCCAGCAGCTTACCAGCCGGGACAGGGGCTAATTCACCCCTCCACTTT; CDR3: CASSLPAGTGANSPLHF
V: TRBV7-2; J: TRBJ2-2; D: .; size: .; length: 15; DNA: TGTGCCAGCAGCTTAGGAGTGGAGGTTCCGCGGGAGCTGTTTTTT; CDR3: CASSLGVEVPRELFF
V: TRBV2; J: TRBJ1-4; D: TRBD1; size: .; length: 16; DNA: TGTGCCAGCAGTGACCTCGGGACAGGGACTAATGAAAAACTGTTTTTT; CDR3: CASSDLGTGTNEKLFF
V: TRBV24-1; J: TRBJ2-2; D: .; size: few; length: 13; DNA: TGTGCCACCAGAGGCAGGGACACCGGGGAGCTGTTTTTT; CDR3: CATRGRDTGELFF
V: TRBV2; J: TRBJ1-2; D: .; size: .; length: 13; DNA: TGTGCCAGCAGAACAGGCTCTAACTATGGCTACACCTTC; CDR3: CASRTGSNYGYTF
V: TRBV19; J: TRBJ2-1; D: TRBD2; size: .; length: 15; DNA: TGTGCCAGTAAACTAGCGGGGGGGAAATACAATGAGCAGTTCTTC; CDR3: CASKLAGGKYNEQFF
V: TRBV6-5; J: TRBJ1-2; D: .; size: once; length: 13; DNA: TGTGCCAGCTCACCTAGATCTAACTATGGCTACACCTTC; CDR3: CASSPRSNYGYTF
V: TRBV3-1/TRBV3-2; J: TRBJ1-1; D: .; size: .; length: 13; DNA: TGTGCCAGCAGGATAAACCTAGGTGCTGAAGCTTTCTTT; CDR3: CASRINLGAEAFF
V: TRBV7-9; J: TRBJ2-1; D: .; size: .; length: 14; DNA: TGTGCCAGCAGCCCCCCGGGACTCCCGGTCGAGCAGTTCTTC; CDR3: CASSPPGLPVEQFF
V: TRBV5-1; J: TRBJ1-1; D: .; size: .; length: 16; DNA: TGCGCCAGCCGAGAGGGTGGCGGCGGGCTGAACACTGAAGCTTTCTTT; CDR3: CASREGGGGLNTEAFF